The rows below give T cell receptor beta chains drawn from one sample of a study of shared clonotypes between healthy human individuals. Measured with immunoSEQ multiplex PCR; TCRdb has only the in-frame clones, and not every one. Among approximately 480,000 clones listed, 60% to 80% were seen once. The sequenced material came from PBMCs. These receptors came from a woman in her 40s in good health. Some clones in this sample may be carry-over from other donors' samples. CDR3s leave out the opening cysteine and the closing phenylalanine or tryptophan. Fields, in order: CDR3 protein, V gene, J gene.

CDR3 protein: ASRKGLAGTDTQY; V gene: TRBV11-2; J gene: TRBJ2-3
CDR3 protein: ASSSGQGGEQY; V gene: TRBV6-5; J gene: TRBJ2-7
CDR3 protein: ASSLMAGSKETQY; V gene: TRBV7-3; J gene: TRBJ2-5
CDR3 protein: ASGVLSGNTIY; V gene: TRBV19; J gene: TRBJ1-3
CDR3 protein: ASSLEDRVYGYT; V gene: TRBV5-1; J gene: TRBJ1-2
CDR3 protein: ASSLAGQGALGYT; V gene: TRBV5-1; J gene: TRBJ1-2
CDR3 protein: ASTPLEGEGAYGYT; V gene: TRBV2; J gene: TRBJ1-2
CDR3 protein: ASSLSGGYGYT; V gene: TRBV7-3; J gene: TRBJ1-2
CDR3 protein: ASSLQDTEEQY; V gene: TRBV11-2; J gene: TRBJ2-7
CDR3 protein: ASSWDRGRDTQY; V gene: TRBV5-6; J gene: TRBJ2-3
CDR3 protein: SVEGGSGANVLT; V gene: TRBV29-1; J gene: TRBJ2-6
CDR3 protein: ASSQGVNTEAF; V gene: TRBV6-5; J gene: TRBJ1-1
CDR3 protein: AWTLAYGSYEQY; V gene: TRBV30; J gene: TRBJ2-7
CDR3 protein: ASSQEGSAGELF; V gene: TRBV4-1; J gene: TRBJ2-2
CDR3 protein: ASSEGDYVSHEQF; V gene: TRBV6-4; J gene: TRBJ2-1
CDR3 protein: ASSLGLSSSYNEQF; V gene: TRBV7-4; J gene: TRBJ2-1
CDR3 protein: ASSPGAYEQY; V gene: TRBV11-2; J gene: TRBJ2-7
CDR3 protein: ASSLARATEAF; V gene: TRBV7-2; J gene: TRBJ1-1
CDR3 protein: ASSPSSGGRERDEQY; V gene: TRBV4-1; J gene: TRBJ2-7
CDR3 protein: ASSVSSGRAFETQY; V gene: TRBV9; J gene: TRBJ2-5